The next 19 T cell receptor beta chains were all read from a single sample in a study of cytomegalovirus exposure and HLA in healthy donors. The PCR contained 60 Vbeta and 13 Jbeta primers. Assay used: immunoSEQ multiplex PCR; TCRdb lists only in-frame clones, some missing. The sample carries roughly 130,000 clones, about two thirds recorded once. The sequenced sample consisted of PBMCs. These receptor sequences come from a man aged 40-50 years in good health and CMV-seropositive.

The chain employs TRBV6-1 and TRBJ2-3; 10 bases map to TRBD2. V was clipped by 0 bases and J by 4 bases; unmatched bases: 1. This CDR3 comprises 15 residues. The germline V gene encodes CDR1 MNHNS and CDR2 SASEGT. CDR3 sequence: CASSEASGGPDTQYF. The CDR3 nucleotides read TGTGCCAGCAGTGAAGCTAGCGGGGGGCCAGATACGCAGTATTTT.

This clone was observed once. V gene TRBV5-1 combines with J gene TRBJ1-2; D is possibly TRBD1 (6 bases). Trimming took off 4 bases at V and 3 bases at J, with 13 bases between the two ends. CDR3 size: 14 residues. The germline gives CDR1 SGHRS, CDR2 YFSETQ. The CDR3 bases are TGCGCCAGCAGCGTTGGGGCAGGGGACTATGGCTACACCTTC. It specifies CASSVGAGDYGYTF. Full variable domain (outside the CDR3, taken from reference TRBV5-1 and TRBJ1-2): KAGVTQTPRYLIKTRGQQVTLSCSPISGHRSVSWYQQTPGQGLQFLFEYFSETQRNKGNFPGRFSGRQFSNSRSEMNVSTLELGDSALYLCASSVGAGDYGYTFGSGTRLTVV.

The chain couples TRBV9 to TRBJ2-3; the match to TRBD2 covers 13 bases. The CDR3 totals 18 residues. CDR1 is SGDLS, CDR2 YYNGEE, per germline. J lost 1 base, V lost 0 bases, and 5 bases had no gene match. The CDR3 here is CASSVGLAGGKGTDTQYF. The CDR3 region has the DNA TGTGCCAGCAGCGTAGGACTAGCGGGGGGCAAGGGCACAGATACGCAGTATTTT. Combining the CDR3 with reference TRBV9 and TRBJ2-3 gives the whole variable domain DSGVTQTPKHLITATGQRVTLRCSPRSGDLSVYWYQQSLDQGLQFLIQYYNGEERAKGNILERFSAQQFPDLHSELNLSSLELGDSALYFCASSVGLAGGKGTDTQYFGPGTRLTVL.

The CDR3 protein is CASSKRSQPDRNEQFF. In nucleotides, the CDR3 is TGTGCCAGCAGCAAAAGGTCACAGCCCGATCGGAATGAGCAGTTCTTC. The J gene is TRBJ2-1, the V gene TRBV7-6; no definite D call. The ends were cut back, 5 bases at V and 7 bases at J, with 21 bases in the middle. This CDR3 comprises 16 residues. CDR1 SGHVS and CDR2 FNYEAQ come from the germline V gene.

This CDR3 is CASSFVSAPPYEQYF. The CDR3 DNA sequence: TGTGCCAGCAGCTTTGTGAGCGCCCCTCCCTACGAGCAGTACTTC. V and J are TRBV7-2 and TRBJ2-7; D is undetermined. Trimming removed 3 bases at V and 2 bases at J, with 14 bases between. Germline loops: CDR1 SGHTA, CDR2 FQGNSA. This CDR3 is 15 amino acids long.

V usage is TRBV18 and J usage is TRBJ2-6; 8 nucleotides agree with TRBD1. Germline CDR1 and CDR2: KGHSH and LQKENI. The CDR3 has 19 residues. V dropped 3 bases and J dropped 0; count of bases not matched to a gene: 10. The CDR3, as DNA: TGTGCCAGCTCACCGCGGGACAGGCAAACTTTCTCTGGGGCCAACGTCCTGACTTTC. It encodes CASSPRDRQTFSGANVLTF.

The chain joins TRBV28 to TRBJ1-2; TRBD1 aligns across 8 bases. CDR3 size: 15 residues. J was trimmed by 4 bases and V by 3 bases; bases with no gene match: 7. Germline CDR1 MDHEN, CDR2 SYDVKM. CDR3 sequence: CASSFPRGRVYGYTF. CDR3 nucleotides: TGTGCCAGCAGTTTCCCCAGGGGGCGCGTCTATGGCTACACCTTC.

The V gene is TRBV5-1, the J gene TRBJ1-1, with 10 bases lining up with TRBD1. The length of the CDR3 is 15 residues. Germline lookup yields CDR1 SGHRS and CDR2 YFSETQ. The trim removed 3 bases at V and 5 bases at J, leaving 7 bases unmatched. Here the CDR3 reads CASSSDRGQRTEAFF. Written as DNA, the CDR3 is TGCGCCAGCAGCTCAGACAGGGGGCAACGAACTGAAGCTTTCTTT. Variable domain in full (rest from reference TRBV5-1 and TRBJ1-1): KAGVTQTPRYLIKTRGQQVTLSCSPISGHRSVSWYQQTPGQGLQFLFEYFSETQRNKGNFPGRFSGRQFSNSRSEMNVSTLELGDSALYLCASSSDRGQRTEAFFGQGTRLTVV.

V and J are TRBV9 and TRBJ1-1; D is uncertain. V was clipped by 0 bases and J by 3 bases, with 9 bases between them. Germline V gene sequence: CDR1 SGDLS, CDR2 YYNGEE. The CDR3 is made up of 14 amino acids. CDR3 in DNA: TGTGCCAGCAGCGTAGCAGGTTCGGACACTGAAGCTTTCTTT. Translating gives CASSVAGSDTEAFF.

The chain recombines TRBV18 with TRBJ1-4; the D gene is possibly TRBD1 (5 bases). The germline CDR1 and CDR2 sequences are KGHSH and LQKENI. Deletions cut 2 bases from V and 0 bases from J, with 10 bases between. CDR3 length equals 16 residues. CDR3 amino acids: CASSPTGRTTNEKLFF. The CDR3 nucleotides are TGTGCCAGCTCACCAACAGGAAGGACAACTAATGAAAAACTGTTTTTT.

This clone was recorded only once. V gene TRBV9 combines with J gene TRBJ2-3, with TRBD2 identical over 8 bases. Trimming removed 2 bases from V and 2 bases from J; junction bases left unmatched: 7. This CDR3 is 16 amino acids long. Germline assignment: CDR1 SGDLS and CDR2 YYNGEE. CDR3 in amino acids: CASSVAPGLDTDTQYF. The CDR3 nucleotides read TGTGCCAGCAGCGTGGCGCCGGGACTAGACACAGATACGCAGTATTTT.

DNA of the CDR3: TGTGCCAGCAGCCCCCGGGACAGGGGCTACGAGCAGTACTTC. Translating gives CASSPRDRGYEQYF. The chain employs TRBV7-9 and TRBJ2-7; 10 bases match TRBD1. Trimming at V came to 5 bases and at J to 3 bases, leaving 4 bases not matched to a gene. The CDR3 runs to 14 residues. The germline CDR1 and CDR2 sequences are SEHNR and FQNEAQ (reference sequence).

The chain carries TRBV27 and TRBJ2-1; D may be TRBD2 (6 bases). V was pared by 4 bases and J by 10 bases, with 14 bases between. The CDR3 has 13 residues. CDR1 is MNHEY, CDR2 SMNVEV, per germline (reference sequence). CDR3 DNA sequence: TGTGCCAGCAGTTACAGCAGGGACTCCGAGCAGTTCTTC. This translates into CASSYSRDSEQFF.

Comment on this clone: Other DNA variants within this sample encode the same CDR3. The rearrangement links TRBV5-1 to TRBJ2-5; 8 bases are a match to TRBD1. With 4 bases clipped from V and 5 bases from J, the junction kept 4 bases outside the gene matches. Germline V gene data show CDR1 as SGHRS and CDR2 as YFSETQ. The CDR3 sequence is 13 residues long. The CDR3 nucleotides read TGCGCCAGCAGCCTCAGGGGGCAGGAGACCCAGTACTTC. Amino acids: CASSLRGQETQYF.

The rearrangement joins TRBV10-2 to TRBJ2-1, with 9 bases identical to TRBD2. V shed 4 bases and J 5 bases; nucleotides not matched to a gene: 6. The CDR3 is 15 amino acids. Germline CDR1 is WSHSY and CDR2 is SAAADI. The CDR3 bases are TGCGCCAGCAGTGTTGCGGGGGGGATGAACAATGAGCAGTTCTTC. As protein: CASSVAGGMNNEQFF.

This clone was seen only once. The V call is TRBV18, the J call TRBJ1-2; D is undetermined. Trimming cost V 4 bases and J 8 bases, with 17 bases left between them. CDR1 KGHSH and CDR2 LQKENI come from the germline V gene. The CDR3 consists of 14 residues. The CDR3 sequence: CASSLIRSEGGYTF. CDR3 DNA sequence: TGTGCCAGCTCACTCATAAGGTCTGAGGGCGGCTACACCTTC.

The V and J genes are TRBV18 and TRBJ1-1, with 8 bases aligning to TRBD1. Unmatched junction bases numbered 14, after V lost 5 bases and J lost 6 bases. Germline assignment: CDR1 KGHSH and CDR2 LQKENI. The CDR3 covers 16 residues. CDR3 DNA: TGTGCCAGCTCAAATACAGGGGGTCCTCAAAGTCCTGAAGCTTTCTTT. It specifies CASSNTGGPQSPEAFF.

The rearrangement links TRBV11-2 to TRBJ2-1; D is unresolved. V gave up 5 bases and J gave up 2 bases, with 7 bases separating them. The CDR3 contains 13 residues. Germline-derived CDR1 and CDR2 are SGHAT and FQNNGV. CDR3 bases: TGTGCCAGCAGCCCGAGGCCCTACAATGAGCAGTTCTTC. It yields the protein CASSPRPYNEQFF.

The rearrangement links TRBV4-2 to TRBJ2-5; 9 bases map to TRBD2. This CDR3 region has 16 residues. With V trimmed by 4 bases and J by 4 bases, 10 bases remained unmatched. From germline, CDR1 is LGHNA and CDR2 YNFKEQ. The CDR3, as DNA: TGTGCCAGCAGCCCCCTAAGCGGGGGGAACGCAGAGACCCAGTACTTC. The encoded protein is CASSPLSGGNAETQYF.